This T cell receptor beta chain was identified in a study of T cells in localized non-small cell lung cancer. Of note for this clone: Its antigen is unknown.

The assay was immunoSEQ multiplex PCR, and TCRdb's table has in-frame clones only and misses some. Among over 20,000 clones listed, around 85% were seen once. General study results and limits: Adjacent lung tissue had a median 57 of the top 100 clones found in the tumor. As only one tumor region underwent sequencing, heterogeneity remains possible. Adjacent uninvolved lung had the highest clonality, suggesting focused antigen responses. Longer survival (overall) was linked to higher T cell density in blood.

Germline-derived CDR1 and CDR2 are MNHEY and SMNVEV (reference sequence). Trimming took off 8 bases at V and 0 bases at J, with 18 bases between the two ends. The CDR3 sequence is 16 residues long. This receptor was obtained from a woman between 35 and 70 years old with stage II squamous cell lung carcinoma. This chain links TRBV27 with TRBJ2-3; weak D call: TRBD2 (7 bases). The source material was PBMCs, sampled before any cancer treatment. Here the CDR3 reads CASRGGGTASTDTQYF. CDR3 DNA: TGTGCCAGCCGCGGGGGCGGAACAGCTAGCACAGATACGCAGTATTTT.